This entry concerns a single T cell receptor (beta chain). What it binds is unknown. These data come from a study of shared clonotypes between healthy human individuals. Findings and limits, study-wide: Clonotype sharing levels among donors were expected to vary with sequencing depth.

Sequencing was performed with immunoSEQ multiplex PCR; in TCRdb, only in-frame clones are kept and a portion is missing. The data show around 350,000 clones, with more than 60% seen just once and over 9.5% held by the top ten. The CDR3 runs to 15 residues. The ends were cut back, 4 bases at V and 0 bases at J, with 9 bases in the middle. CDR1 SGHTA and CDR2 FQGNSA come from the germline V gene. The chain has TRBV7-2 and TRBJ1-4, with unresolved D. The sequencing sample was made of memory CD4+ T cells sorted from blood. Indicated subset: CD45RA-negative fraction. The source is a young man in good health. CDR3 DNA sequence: TGTGCCAGCAGCTACGCCGGGACAACTAATGAAAAACTGTTTTTT. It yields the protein CASSYAGTTNEKLFF.